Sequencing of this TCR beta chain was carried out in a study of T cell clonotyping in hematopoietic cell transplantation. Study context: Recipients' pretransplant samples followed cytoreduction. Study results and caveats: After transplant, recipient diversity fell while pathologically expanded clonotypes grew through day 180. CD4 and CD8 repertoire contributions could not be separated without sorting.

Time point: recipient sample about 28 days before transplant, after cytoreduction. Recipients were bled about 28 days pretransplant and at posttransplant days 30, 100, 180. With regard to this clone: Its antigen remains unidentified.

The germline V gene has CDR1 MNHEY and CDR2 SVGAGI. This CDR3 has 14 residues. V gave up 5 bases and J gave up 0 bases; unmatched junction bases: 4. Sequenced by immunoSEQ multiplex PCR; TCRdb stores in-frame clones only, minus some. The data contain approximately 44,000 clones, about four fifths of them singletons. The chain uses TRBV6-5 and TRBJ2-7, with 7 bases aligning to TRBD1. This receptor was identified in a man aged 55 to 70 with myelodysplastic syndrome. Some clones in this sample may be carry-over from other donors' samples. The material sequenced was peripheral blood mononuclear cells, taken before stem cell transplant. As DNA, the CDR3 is TGTGCCAGCAGTGGCCGGGACAGCTCCTACGAGCAGTACTTC. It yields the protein CASSGRDSSYEQYF.